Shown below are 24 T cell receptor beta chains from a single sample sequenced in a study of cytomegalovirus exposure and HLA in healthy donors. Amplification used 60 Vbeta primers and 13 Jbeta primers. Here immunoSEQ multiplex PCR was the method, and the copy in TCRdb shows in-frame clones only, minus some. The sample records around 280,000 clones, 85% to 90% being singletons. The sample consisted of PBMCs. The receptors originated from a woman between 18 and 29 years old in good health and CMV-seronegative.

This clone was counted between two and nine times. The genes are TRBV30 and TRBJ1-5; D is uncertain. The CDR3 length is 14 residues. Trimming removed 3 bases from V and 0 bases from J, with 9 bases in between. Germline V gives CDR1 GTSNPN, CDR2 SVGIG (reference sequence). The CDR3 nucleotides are TGTGCCTGGAGGATCGCGGGTAGCAATCAGCCCCAGCATTTT. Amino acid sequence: CAWRIAGSNQPQHF.

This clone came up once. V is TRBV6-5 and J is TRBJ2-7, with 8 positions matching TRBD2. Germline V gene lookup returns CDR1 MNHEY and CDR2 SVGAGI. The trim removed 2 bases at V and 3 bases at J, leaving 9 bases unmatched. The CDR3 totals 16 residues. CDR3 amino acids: CASSYGGIAGRYEQYF. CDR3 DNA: TGTGCCAGCAGTTACGGAGGAATAGCGGGGCGCTACGAGCAGTACTTC.

As DNA, the CDR3 is TGCAGCACAGGGGAGTACGAGCAGTACTTC. It specifies CSTGEYEQYF. The gene calls are TRBV20-1 and TRBJ2-7, with 7 bases matching TRBD1. The CDR3 loop spans 10 amino acids. Looked up from germline, CDR1 is DFQATT and CDR2 is SNEGSKA (reference sequence).

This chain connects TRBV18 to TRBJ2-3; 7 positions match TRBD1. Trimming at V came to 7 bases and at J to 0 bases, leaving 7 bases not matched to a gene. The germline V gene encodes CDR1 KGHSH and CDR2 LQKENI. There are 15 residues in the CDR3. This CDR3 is CASFPRGQSTDTQYF. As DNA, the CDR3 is TGTGCCAGCTTCCCTAGGGGACAGAGCACAGATACGCAGTATTTT.

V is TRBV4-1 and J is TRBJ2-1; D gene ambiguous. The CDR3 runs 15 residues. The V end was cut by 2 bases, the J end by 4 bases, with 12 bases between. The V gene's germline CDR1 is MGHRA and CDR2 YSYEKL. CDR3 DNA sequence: TGCGCCAGCAGCCAACTCGAAACGGTGTACAATGAGCAGTTCTTC. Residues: CASSQLETVYNEQFF.

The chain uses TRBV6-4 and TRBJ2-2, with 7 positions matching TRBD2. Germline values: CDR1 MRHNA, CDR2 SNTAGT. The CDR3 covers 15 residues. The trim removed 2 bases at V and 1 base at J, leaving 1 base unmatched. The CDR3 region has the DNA TGTGCCAGCAGTGACGGGGGGGAGAACACCGGGGAGCTGTTTTTT. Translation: CASSDGGENTGELFF.

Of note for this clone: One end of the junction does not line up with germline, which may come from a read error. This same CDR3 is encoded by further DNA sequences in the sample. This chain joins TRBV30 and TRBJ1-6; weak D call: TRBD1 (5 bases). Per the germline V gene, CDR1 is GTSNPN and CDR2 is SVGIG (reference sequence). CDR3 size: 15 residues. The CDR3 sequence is CAWSPPGTYNSPLHF. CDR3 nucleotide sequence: TGTGCCTGGAGTCCTCCAGGGACTTATAATTCCCCCCTCCACTTT.

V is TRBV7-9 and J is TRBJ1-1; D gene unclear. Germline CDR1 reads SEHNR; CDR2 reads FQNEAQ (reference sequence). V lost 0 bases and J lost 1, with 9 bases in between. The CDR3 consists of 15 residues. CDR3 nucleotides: TGTGCCAGCAGCTTAGCCTTCCTAGGGAACACTGAAGCTTTCTTT. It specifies CASSLAFLGNTEAFF.

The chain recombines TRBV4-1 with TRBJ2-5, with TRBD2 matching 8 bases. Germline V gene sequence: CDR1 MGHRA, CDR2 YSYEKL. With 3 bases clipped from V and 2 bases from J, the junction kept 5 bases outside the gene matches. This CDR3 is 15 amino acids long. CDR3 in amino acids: CASSHRAGDQETQYF. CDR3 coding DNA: TGCGCCAGCAGCCACCGAGCGGGGGATCAAGAGACCCAGTACTTC.

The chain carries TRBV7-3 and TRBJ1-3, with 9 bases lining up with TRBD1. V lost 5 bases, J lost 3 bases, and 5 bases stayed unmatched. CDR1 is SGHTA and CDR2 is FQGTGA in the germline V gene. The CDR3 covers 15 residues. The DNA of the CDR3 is TGTGCCAGCAGCCCGACAGGGGGAGGTGGAAACACCATATATTTT. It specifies CASSPTGGGGNTIYF.

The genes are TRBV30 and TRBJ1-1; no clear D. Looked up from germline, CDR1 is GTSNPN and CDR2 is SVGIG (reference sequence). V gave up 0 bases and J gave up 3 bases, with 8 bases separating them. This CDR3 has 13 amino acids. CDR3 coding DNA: TGTGCCTGGAGTGTACTGGTCCACACTGAAGCTTTCTTT. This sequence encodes CAWSVLVHTEAFF.

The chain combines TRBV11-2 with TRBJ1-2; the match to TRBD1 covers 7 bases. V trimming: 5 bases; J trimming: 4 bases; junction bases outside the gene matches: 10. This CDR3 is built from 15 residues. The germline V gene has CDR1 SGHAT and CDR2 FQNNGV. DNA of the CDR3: TGTGCCAGCAGCCCAACCGGGACAGAGATCTATGGCTACACCTTC. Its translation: CASSPTGTEIYGYTF.

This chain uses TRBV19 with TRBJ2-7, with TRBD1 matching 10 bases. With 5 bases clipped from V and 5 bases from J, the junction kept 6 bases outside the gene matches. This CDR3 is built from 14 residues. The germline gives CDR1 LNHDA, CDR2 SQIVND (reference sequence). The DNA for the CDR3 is TGTGCCAGTAGTGAGACAGGGGGCTTCGACGAGCAGTACTTC. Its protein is CASSETGGFDEQYF.

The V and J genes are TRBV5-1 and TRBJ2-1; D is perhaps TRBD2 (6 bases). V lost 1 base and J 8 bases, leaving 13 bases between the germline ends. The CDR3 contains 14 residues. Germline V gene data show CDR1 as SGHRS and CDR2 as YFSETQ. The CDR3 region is CASSLLAGEDEQFF. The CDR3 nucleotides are TGCGCCAGCAGCTTGTTAGCTGGGGAGGATGAGCAGTTCTTC.

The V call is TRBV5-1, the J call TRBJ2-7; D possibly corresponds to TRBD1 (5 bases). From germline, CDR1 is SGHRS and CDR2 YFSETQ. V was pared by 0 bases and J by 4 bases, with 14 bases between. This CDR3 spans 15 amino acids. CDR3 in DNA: TGCGCCAGCAGCTTGGCCGCCGCAGGGCCGTACGAGCAGTACTTC. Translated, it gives CASSLAAAGPYEQYF.

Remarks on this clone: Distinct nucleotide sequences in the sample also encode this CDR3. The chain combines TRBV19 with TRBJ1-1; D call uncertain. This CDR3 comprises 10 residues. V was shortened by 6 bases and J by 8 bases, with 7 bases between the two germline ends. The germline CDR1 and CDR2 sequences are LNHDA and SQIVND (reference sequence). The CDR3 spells CASSGREAFF. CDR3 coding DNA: TGTGCCAGTAGCGGCAGGGAAGCTTTCTTT.

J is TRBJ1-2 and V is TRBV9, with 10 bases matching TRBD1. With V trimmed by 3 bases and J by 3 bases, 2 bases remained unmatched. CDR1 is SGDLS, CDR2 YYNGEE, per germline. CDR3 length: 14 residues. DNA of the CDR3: TGTGCCAGCAGCGACGGGACAGGGGACTATGGCTACACCTTC. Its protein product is CASSDGTGDYGYTF.

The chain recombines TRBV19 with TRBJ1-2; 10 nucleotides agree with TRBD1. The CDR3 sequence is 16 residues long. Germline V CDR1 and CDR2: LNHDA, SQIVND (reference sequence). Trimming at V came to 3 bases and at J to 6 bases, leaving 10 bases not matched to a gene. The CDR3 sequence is CASSITRTGGTHGYTF. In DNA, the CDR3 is TGTGCCAGTAGTATCACCCGGACAGGGGGGACCCATGGCTACACCTTC.

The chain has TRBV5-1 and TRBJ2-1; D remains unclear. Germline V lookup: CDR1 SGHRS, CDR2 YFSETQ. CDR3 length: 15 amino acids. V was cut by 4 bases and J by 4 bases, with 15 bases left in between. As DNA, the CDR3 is TGCGCCAGCAGCCGAACATATGACACGTACAATGAGCAGTTCTTC. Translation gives CASSRTYDTYNEQFF.

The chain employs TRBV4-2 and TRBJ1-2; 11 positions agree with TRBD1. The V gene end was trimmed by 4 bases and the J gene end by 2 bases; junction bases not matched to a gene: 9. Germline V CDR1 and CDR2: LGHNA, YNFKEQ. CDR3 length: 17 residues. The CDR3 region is CASSPGTGGLLNYGYTF. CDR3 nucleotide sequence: TGTGCCAGCAGCCCTGGGACAGGGGGACTCCTAAACTATGGCTACACCTTC.

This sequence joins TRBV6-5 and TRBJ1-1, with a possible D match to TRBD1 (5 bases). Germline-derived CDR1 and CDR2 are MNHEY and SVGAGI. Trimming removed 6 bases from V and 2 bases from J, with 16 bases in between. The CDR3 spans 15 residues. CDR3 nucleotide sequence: TGTGCCAGCAGGCCCCGAAGGGGAGGAAACACTGAAGCTTTCTTT. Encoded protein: CASRPRRGGNTEAFF.

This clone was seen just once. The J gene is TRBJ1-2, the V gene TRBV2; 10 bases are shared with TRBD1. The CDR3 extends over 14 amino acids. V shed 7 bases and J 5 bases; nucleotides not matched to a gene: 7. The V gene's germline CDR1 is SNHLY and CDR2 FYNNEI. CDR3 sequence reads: CASNLQGQGYGYTF. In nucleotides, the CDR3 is TGTGCCAGCAATCTTCAGGGACAGGGGTATGGCTACACCTTC.

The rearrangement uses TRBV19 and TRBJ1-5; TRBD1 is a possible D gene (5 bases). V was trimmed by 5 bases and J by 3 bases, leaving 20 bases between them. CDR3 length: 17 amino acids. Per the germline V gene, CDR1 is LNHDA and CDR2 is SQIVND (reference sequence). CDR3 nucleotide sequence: TGTGCCAGTAGTCAATTAGGGGCCCTCAACCCCAATCAGCCCCAGCATTTT. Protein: CASSQLGALNPNQPQHF. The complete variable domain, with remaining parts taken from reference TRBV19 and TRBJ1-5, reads DGGITQSPKYLFRKEGQNVTLSCEQNLNHDAMYWYRQDPGQGLRLIYYSQIVNDFQKGDIAEGYSVSREKKESFPLTVTSAQKNPTAFYLCASSQLGALNPNQPQHFGDGTRLSIL.

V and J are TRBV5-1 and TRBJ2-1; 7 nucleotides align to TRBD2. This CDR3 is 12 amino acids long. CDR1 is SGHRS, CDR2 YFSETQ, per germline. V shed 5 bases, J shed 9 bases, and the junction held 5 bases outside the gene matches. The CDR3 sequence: CASRGSGGEQFF. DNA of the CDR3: TGCGCCAGCAGGGGATCGGGGGGTGAGCAGTTCTTC.